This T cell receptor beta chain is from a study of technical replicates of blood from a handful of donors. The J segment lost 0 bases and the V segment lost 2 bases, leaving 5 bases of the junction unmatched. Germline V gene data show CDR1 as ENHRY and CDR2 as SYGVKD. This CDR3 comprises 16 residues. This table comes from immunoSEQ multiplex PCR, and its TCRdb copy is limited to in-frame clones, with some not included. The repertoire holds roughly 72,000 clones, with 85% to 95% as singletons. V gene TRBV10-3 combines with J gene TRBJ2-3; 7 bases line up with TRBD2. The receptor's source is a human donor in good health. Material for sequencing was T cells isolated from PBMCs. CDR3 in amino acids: CAISEPYGGSTDTQYF. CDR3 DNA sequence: TGTGCCATCAGTGAGCCTTACGGGGGGAGCACAGATACGCAGTATTTT.